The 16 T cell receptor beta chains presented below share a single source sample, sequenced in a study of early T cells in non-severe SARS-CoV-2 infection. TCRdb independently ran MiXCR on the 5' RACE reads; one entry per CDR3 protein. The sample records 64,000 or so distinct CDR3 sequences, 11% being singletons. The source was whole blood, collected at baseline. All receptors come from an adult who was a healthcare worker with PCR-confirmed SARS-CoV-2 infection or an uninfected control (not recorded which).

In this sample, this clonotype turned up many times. The CDR3 DNA sequence: TGTGCCAGCAGCTTCGGGGCGGGGCCTTACAATGAGCAGTTCTTC. The encoded protein is CASSFGAGPYNEQFF. The chain couples TRBV7-6 to TRBJ2-1, with D possibly matching TRBD2 (6 bases). Trimming cost V 3 bases and J 4 bases, with 13 bases left between them. CDR1 SGHVS and CDR2 FNYEAQ come from the germline V gene. The CDR3 spans 15 residues.

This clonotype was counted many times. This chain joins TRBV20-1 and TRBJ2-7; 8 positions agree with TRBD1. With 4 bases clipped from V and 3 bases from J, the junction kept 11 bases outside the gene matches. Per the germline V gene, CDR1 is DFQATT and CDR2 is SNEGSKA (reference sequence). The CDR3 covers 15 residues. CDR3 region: CSAIVDRGYHYEQYF. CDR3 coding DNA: TGCAGTGCTATCGTCGACAGGGGATACCACTACGAGCAGTACTTC.

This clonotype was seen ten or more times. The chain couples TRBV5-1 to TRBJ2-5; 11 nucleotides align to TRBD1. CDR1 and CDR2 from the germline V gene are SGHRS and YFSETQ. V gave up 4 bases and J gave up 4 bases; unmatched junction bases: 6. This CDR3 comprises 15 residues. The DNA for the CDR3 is TGCGCCAGCAGCGTCGGACAGGGGGCGGGAGAGACCCAGTACTTC. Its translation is CASSVGQGAGETQYF.

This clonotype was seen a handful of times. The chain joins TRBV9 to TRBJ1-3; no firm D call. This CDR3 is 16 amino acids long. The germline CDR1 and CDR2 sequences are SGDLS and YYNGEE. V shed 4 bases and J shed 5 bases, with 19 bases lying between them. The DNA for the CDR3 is TGTGCCAGCAGCCCCCAGTCGGCGGATACTAGAAACACCATATATTTT. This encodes CASSPQSADTRNTIYF.

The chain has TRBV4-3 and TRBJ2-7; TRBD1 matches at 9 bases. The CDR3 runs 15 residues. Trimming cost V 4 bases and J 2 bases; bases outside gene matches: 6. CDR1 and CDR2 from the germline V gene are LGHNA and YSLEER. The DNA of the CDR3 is TGCGCCAGCAGCCGCCGGACAGGGGCGGCCTACGAGCAGTACTTC. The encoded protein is CASSRRTGAAYEQYF.

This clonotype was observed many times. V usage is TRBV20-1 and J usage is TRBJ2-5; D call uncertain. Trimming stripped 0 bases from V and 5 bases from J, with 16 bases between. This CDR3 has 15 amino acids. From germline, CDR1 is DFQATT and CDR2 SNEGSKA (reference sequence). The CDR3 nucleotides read TGCAGTGCTAGAGATCTTACGGGCCGCCCGGAGACCCAGTACTTC. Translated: CSARDLTGRPETQYF.

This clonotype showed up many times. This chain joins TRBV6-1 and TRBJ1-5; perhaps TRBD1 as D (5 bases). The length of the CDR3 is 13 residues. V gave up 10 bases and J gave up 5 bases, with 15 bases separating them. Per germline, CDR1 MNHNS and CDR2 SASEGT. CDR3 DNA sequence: TGTGCCATCAAATCCAGGGCCGATCAGCCCCAGCATTTT. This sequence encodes CAIKSRADQPQHF.

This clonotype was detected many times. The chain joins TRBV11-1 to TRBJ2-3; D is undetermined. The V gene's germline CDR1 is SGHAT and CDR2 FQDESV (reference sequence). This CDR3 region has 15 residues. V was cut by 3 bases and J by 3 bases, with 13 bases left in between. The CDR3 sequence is CASSFPQRGTDTQYF. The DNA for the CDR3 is TGTGCCAGCAGCTTTCCCCAGCGTGGGACAGATACGCAGTATTTT. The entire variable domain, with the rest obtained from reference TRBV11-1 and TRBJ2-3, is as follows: EAEVAQSPRYKITEKSQAVAFWCDPISGHATLYWYRQILGQGPELLVQFQDESVVDDSQLPKDRFSAERLKGVDSTLKIQPAELGDSAMYLCASSFPQRGTDTQYFGPGTRLTVL.

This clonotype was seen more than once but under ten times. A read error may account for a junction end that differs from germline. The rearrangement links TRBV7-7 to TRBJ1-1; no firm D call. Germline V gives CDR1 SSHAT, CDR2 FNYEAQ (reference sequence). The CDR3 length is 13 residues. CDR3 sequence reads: CASSSQENTEAFF. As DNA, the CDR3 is TGTGCTAGCAGCTCGCAGGAGAACACTGAAGCTTTCTTT.

Written as DNA, the CDR3 is TGTGCCAGCAGCTCGGAGGCAGGGTTTCGCTACACCTTC. Translating it yields CASSSEAGFRYTF. V is TRBV11-2 and J is TRBJ1-2, with a weak D call TRBD1 (5 bases). The V end lost 4 bases, the J end lost 9 bases, and 15 bases lay between the germline ends. CDR1 is SGHAT and CDR2 is FQNNGV in the germline V gene. The CDR3 covers 13 residues. The full variable domain, with the rest looked up from reference TRBV11-2 and TRBJ1-2, is EAGVAQSPRYKIIEKRQSVAFWCNPISGHATLYWYQQILGQGPKLLIQFQNNGVVDDSQLPKDRFSAERLKGVDSTLKIQPAKLEDSAVYLCASSSEAGFRYTFGSGTRLTVV.

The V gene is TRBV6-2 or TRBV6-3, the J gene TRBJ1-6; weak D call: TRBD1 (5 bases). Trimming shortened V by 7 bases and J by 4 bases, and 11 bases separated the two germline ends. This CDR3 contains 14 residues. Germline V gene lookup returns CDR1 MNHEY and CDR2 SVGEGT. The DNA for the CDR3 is TGTGCCAGCACCAGACAGCTTTATAATTCACCCCTCCACTTT. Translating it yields CASTRQLYNSPLHF.

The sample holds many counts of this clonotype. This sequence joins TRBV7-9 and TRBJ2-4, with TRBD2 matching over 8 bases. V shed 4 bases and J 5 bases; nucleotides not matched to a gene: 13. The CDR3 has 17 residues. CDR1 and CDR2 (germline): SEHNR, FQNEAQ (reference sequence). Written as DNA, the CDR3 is TGTGCCAGCAGCTCCCGCGAGCGGGGGAAAAGGGAAAACATTCAGTACTTC. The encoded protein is CASSSRERGKRENIQYF.

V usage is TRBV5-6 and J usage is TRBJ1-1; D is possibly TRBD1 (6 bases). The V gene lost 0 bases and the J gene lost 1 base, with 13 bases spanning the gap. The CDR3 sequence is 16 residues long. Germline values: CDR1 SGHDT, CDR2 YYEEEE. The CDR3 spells CASSLAYRQANTEAFF. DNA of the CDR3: TGTGCCAGCAGCTTGGCCTACAGACAGGCGAACACTGAAGCTTTCTTT.

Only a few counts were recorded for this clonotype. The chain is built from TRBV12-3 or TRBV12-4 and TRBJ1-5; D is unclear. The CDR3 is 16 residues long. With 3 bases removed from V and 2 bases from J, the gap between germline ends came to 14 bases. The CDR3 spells CASSFNRGSGNQPQHF. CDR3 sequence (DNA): TGTGCCAGCAGTTTCAACCGGGGATCCGGCAATCAGCCCCAGCATTTT.

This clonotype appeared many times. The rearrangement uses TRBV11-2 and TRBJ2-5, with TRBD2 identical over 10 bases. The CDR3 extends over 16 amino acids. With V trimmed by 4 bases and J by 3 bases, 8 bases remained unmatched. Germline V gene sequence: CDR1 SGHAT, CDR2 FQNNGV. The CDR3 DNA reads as TGTGCCAGCAGCTCGAATAGCGGGGGGCCCAAAGAGACCCAGTACTTC. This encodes CASSSNSGGPKETQYF.

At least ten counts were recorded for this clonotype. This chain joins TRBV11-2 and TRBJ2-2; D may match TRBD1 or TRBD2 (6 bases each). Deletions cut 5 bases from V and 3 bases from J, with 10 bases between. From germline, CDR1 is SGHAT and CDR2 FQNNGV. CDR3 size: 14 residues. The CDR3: CASSQRGDTGELFF. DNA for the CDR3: TGTGCCAGCAGCCAGAGGGGGGACACCGGGGAGCTGTTTTTT.